A single sample is the source of the 2 T cell receptor beta chains below, sequenced in a study of cytomegalovirus exposure and HLA in healthy donors. PCR involved 60 Vbeta and 13 Jbeta primers. The assay was immunoSEQ multiplex PCR, and TCRdb's table has in-frame clones only and misses some. Among approximately 120,000 clones listed, over 70% were seen once. The sample consisted of PBMCs. These receptors all stem from a man in his forties in good health and CMV-seropositive.

The chain carries TRBV10-3 and TRBJ2-5, with D possibly matching TRBD2 (5 bases). Trimming stripped 11 bases from V and 0 bases from J, with 13 bases between. This CDR3 spans 13 amino acids. CDR1 is ENHRY and CDR2 is SYGVKD in the germline V gene. The CDR3 loop reads CAVSSGDQETQYF. The DNA for the CDR3 is TGTGCCGTCTCCTCCGGGGACCAAGAGACCCAGTACTTC.

With regard to this clone: Mismatch with germline at one junction end may stem from a read error. The chain combines TRBV7-7 with TRBJ2-2, with D tentatively TRBD2 (6 bases). The CDR3 covers 15 residues. Germline V lookup: CDR1 SSHAT, CDR2 FNYEAQ (reference sequence). The CDR3 DNA is TGTGCTAGCAGTCCCGGGACGGGGGACACCGGGGAGCTGTTTTTT. This gives the protein CASSPGTGDTGELFF.